This T cell receptor (beta chain) comes out of a study of OX40 agonist ivuxolimab in advanced cancers. Background on the whole study: Ivuxolimab, which targeted the costimulatory receptor OX40 (CD134), was an agonistic, fully human IgG2 monoclonal antibody. Intravenous ivuxolimab was administered to patients every 2 weeks at six dose levels: 0.01, 0.1, 0.3, 1.5, 3 and 10 mg/kg. The purpose of peripheral TCRbeta sequencing was to test whether ivuxolimab changed TCR sequence diversity and led to clonal T-cell expansion. Patients were allowed to have had prior anti-PD-1, anti-PD-L1 or anti-CTLA-4 therapy, and 40% to 45% of the dose-escalation patients had been treated with checkpoint inhibitors. Among the approximately 50 dose-escalation patients, 19 had hepatocellular carcinoma, 15 melanoma, 9 renal cell carcinoma and 9 head and neck cancer. The paper describes the monotherapy dose-escalation part (N ≈ 49 patients) of the phase I trial of ivuxolimab. Partial responses occurred in three dose-escalation patients, of whom one had hepatocellular carcinoma and two had cutaneous melanoma. A male proportion of around 81% and a mean age of around 60 years, ranging from about 23 to 90, were recorded for the dose-escalation cohort. The paper as a whole reports these results and caveats: After ivuxolimab, expanded clones were on average more numerous among CD8+ T cells than among CD4+ T cells. In partial responders in the 0.1-3.0 mg/kg groups, normalized peripheral clonal expansion was found to be among the lowest, especially among CD8+ T cells. Which antigens the clonally expanded peripheral T cells were specific for was not determined. Low levels of normalized T-cell clonal expansion were also shown by some nonresponding patients. Clonal expansion of both CD4+ and CD8+ blood T cells was observed from baseline to week 6 at doses 0.1 to 3.0 mg/kg.

The trial excluded patients who had a history of autoimmune disease or were on systemic immunosuppression. Peripheral blood for TCR sequencing was collected from all dose cohorts at baseline, on cycle 4 day 1, and on cycle 7 day 1. The samples were drawn from a first-in-human, open-label, multicenter phase I dose-escalation trial of ivuxolimab. Adults with locally advanced or metastatic head and neck squamous cell, hepatocellular, melanoma or renal cell carcinoma were enrolled in the trial. Before TCR sequencing, CD4+ T cells and CD8+ T cells from peripheral blood were sorted into separate populations. With regard to this clone: The specificity of this receptor is unknown. There are no base qualities to consult, and no much larger clone falls within one base.

For sequencing of the TCRbeta CDR3 region, genomic DNA was extracted from the sorted cells. The immunoSEQ Assay was used to sequence the TCRbeta CDR3 regions. TCRdb holds this immuneACCESS table with in-frame rearrangements only. Some clones are missing; in checked studies, unresolved V genes explain under half, and the rest has no known cause. The sample data list about 58,000 clones, and more than 70% of these were observed just once. Around 0.99% of the sample belongs to the ten largest clones. Taken from the germline V gene, the CDR1 and CDR2 loops are MNHNS and SASEGT. V is reduced by 2 bases and J by 6 bases, leaving a spacing of 13 bases between them. The CDR3 has 14 amino acids, counting the end cysteine and phenylalanine. CDR3 DNA is the only sequence kept; it has 42 bases, read in frame from the first base.

The material sequenced was CD4+ or CD8+ T cells sorted from blood, taken in a trial of the OX40 agonist ivuxolimab. The V and J segments used are TRBV6-1 and TRBJ1-2, with TRBD1 tentatively as D gene (6 bases match). This receptor was obtained from an adult with an advanced solid tumor such as melanoma, head and neck, liver or kidney cancer. The nucleotide sequence reads as follows: TGTGCCAGCAGTGAATCCGGGACAAGGGATGGCTACACCTTC. Protein translation: CASSESGTRDGYTF.